The sequence of this TCR beta chain was determined in a study of cytomegalovirus exposure and HLA in healthy donors. Study-level results: Researchers left out some V segments, among them TRBV6-2 and TRBV6-3, as indistinguishable.

13 Jbeta primers and 60 Vbeta primers were used for the PCR. Clones were read by immunoSEQ multiplex PCR, and TCRdb kept only the in-frame ones, dropping some. In the table there are about 160,000 clones, just under 80% of which are singletons. A word on this clone: Its target is unknown.

V lost 0 bases to trimming and J lost 3 bases; unmatched junction nucleotides: 1. The germline gives CDR1 SGHRS, CDR2 YFSETQ. This CDR3 region has 15 residues. The source of this sequence is a man aged 30 to 39 in good health and CMV-seronegative. This rearrangement joins TRBV5-1 to TRBJ2-3; 10 bases are a match to TRBD1. The sample taken for sequencing was PBMCs. The CDR3 sequence is CASSLGQGATDTQYF. CDR3 coding DNA: TGCGCCAGCAGCTTGGGACAGGGGGCAACAGATACGCAGTATTTT.